This TCR beta chain was sequenced during a study of T cell repertoires in cytomegalovirus infection. Study summary: Based on public TCR beta signatures, there were indications of CMV infection and of a matching HLA type. Study conclusions and caveats: Cumulative public TCR beta family frequency identified carriers of CMV plus the relevant HLA.

As regards this clonotype: The antigen remains undetermined.

Via MiXCR, TCRdb re-called the reads, giving one row per CDR3 protein. The data contain approximately 600,000 distinct CDR3 sequences, 40% of them seen just once; the ten biggest clones take up more than 40%. The CDR3 is made up of 16 amino acids. V was shortened by 0 bases and J by 1 base, with 12 bases between the two germline ends. Germline CDR1 SGHVS, CDR2 FQNEAQ. This TCR came from a human donor in good health (CMV status not recorded). Some clones in this sample may be carry-over from other donors' samples. The specimen was cultured PBMCs, collected from culture after CMV antigen stimulation. This rearrangement joins TRBV7-8 to TRBJ1-1; D call uncertain. CDR3 nucleotides: TGTGCCAGCAGCTTAGCCTGGTCCTCTAAGAACACTGAAGCTTTCTTT. Translating it yields CASSLAWSSKNTEAFF.